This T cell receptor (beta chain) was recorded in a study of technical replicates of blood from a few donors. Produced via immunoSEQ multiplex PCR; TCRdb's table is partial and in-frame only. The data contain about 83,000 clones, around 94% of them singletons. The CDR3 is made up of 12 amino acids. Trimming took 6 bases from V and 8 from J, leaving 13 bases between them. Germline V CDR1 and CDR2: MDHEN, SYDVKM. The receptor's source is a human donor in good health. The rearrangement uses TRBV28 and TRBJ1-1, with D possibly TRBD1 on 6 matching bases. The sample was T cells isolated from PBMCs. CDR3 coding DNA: TGTGCCAGCAGGGATCAGGGGCGGGAAGCTTTCTTT. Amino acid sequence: CASRDQGREAFF.